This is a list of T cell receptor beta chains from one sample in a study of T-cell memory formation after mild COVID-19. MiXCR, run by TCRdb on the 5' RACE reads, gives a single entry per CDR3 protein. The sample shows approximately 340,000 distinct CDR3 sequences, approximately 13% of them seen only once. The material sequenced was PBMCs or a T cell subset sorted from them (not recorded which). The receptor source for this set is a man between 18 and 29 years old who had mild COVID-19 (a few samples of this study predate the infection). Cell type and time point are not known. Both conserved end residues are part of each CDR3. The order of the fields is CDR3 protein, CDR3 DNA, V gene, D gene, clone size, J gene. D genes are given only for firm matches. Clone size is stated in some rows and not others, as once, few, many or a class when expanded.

cdr3_aa: CASGRATGELFF
cdr3_nt: TGTGCCAGCGGCAGGGCCACCGGGGAGCTGTTTTTT
v_call: TRBV7-9
d_call: .
clone_size: .
j_call: TRBJ2-2

cdr3_aa: CASSPGLAHNEQFF
cdr3_nt: TGCGCCAGCAGCCCCGGACTAGCGCACAATGAGCAGTTCTTC
v_call: TRBV4-1
d_call: TRBD2
clone_size: many
j_call: TRBJ2-1

cdr3_aa: CASSLSGPTYELEQYF
cdr3_nt: TGTGCCAGCAGTTTGTCCGGCCCTACCTACGAGTTGGAGCAGTACTTC
v_call: TRBV12-3/TRBV12-4
d_call: .
clone_size: once
j_call: TRBJ2-7

cdr3_aa: CASSYSHSSTDTQYF
cdr3_nt: TGTGCCAGCAGTTACTCGCACAGCAGCACAGATACGCAGTATTTT
v_call: TRBV6-5
d_call: .
clone_size: few
j_call: TRBJ2-3

cdr3_aa: CASSPHGQWADTQYF
cdr3_nt: TGTGCCAGCAGCCCGCACGGACAGTGGGCAGATACGCAGTATTTT
v_call: TRBV11-2
d_call: .
clone_size: .
j_call: TRBJ2-3

cdr3_aa: CASISSGEKLFF
cdr3_nt: TGTGCCAGCATTAGTTCAGGGGAAAAACTGTTTTTT
v_call: TRBV2
d_call: .
clone_size: .
j_call: TRBJ1-4

cdr3_aa: CASSVDGSGARTQYF
cdr3_nt: TGTGCCAGCAGCGTAGATGGAAGCGGGGCCCGGACCCAGTACTTC
v_call: TRBV9
d_call: TRBD2
clone_size: few
j_call: TRBJ2-5

cdr3_aa: CASSLGTGAWYQETQYF
cdr3_nt: TGCGCCAGCAGCCTGGGGACCGGGGCTTGGTACCAAGAGACCCAGTACTTC
v_call: TRBV5-1
d_call: .
clone_size: many
j_call: TRBJ2-5

cdr3_aa: CASSSTPANTGELFF
cdr3_nt: TGTGCCAGCAGCTCCACCCCCGCGAACACCGGGGAGCTGTTTTTT
v_call: TRBV7-3
d_call: .
clone_size: few
j_call: TRBJ2-2

cdr3_aa: CASSLELVGTQYF
cdr3_nt: TGCGCCAGCAGCTTGGAACTAGTTGGGACCCAGTACTTC
v_call: TRBV5-1
d_call: .
clone_size: .
j_call: TRBJ2-5

cdr3_aa: CASSQDETFF
cdr3_nt: TGCGCCAGCAGCCAAGACGAAACTTTCTTT
v_call: TRBV4-1
d_call: .
clone_size: few
j_call: TRBJ1-1

cdr3_aa: CASRPGGLLGNEQFF
cdr3_nt: TGTGCCAGCAGACCCGGAGGCCTCCTCGGGAATGAGCAGTTCTTC
v_call: TRBV7-2
d_call: .
clone_size: many
j_call: TRBJ2-1

cdr3_aa: CSASKTADNTGELFF
cdr3_nt: TGCAGTGCGAGTAAAACAGCGGACAACACCGGGGAGCTGTTTTTT
v_call: TRBV20-1
d_call: .
clone_size: .
j_call: TRBJ2-2

cdr3_aa: CASSLAGRSTEAFF
cdr3_nt: TGCGCCAGCAGCTTGGCAGGGAGGTCCACTGAAGCTTTCTTT
v_call: TRBV5-1
d_call: .
clone_size: many
j_call: TRBJ1-1

cdr3_aa: CASSSGGITEKLFF
cdr3_nt: TGTGCCAGCAGCTCGGGGGGGATAACTGAAAAACTGTTTTTT
v_call: TRBV7-9
d_call: .
clone_size: few
j_call: TRBJ1-4

cdr3_aa: CATTSGLGNQPQHF
cdr3_nt: TGTGCCACCACCTCTGGGCTAGGCAATCAGCCCCAGCATTTT
v_call: TRBV12-3/TRBV12-4
d_call: .
clone_size: few
j_call: TRBJ1-5

cdr3_aa: CASSLAGVGNQPQHF
cdr3_nt: TGTGCCAGCAGCTTGGCGGGGGTCGGGAATCAGCCCCAGCATTTT
v_call: TRBV5-6
d_call: .
clone_size: few
j_call: TRBJ1-5